This record covers a single T cell receptor (beta chain). The sample holds a few counts of this clone. Its antigen specificity is not known. Nothing much larger sits one base from this clone, and base qualities are not available. The immunoSEQ Assay, a bias-controlled multiplex PCR, was used to amplify TCRbeta CDR3 regions from genomic DNA. As for the original processing: The number of nucleated cells in each sample was estimated from the amplification of reference gene primers within the assay. Sequence reads were collapsed and filtered to measure the absolute abundance of every unique TCRbeta CDR3 rearrangement. For each sample, productive Simpson clonality was calculated by taking the square root of Simpson's diversity index across productive rearrangements. Entries here come from immuneACCESS through TCRdb and include only in-frame sequences with V and J called. Some clones fail to appear in such tables; in the studies checked, an unresolved V gene covers under half of the shortfall, and the cause of the remainder is unknown. Clonal size and the V and J genes are those of that table, whereas D and trimming came from the DNA. Across this sample there are more than 150,000 clones, with roughly 76% seen only once. The ten largest clones capture around 12% of the sample.

One collaborating source in Seattle enrolled patients during active infection and followed them longitudinally through the course of disease. Collaborating institutions collected whole blood in K2EDTA tubes following their own protocols. Collaborator samples were shipped for TCRbeta analysis as frozen whole blood, isolated PBMCs, or DNA extracted from either sample type. CDR1 and CDR2 (SGHTA, FQGNSA) derive from the germline V gene. The CDR3 has 15 amino acids, counting the end cysteine and phenylalanine. The only DNA kept is the CDR3, 45 bases in frame from the first base. V gives up 6 bases and J gives up 3 bases, and the segment between their germline ends measures 17 bases. This sample was taken from a study of blood T cell repertoires in COVID-19 (dated by TCRdb to 2018 to 2020). Notes on the research overall: The collaborator samples originated in the United States, Italy and Spain and spanned the acute and convalescent phases of COVID-19. The prospective study material was composed of cDNA or gDNA derived from T cells, B-cell-depleted T cells, or PBMCs. Deeply sampled blood TCRbeta repertoires from subjects exposed to, actively infected with, or recovered from COVID-19 were included in the dataset. The repertoires were released in a freely available public database intended as a resource for research on the immune response to SARS-CoV-2. The samples were drawn from the first 160 participants of the ongoing ImmuneRACE study and from 950 to 1,500 subjects provided by 6 global collaborators. A de-identified subject ID, COVID-19 status, age in years and sex were almost always included in the sample metadata. Where HLA class I and class II types were available, the types were taken from metadata supplied by the sample provider, not from assay-based typing. The study at large found these results: Clinical and demographic metadata were provided uncurated, with the amount varying by source and participant.

Sequenced sample: peripheral blood. The sequence was collected from a woman aged 80 or over with COVID-19, enrolled during active disease. Recombination connected TRBV7-2 to TRBJ1-1; a tentative D match to TRBD1 spans 5 bases. The CDR3 protein: CASSNSRESDTEAFF. At the DNA level, the sequence is TGTGCCAGCAGTAATTCCAGGGAAAGTGACACTGAAGCTTTCTTT.